These T cell receptor beta chains were read from a single sample in a study of T cells in Graves' hyperthyroidism and ophthalmopathy. TCRdb used MiXCR to reprocess the multiplex PCR reads, holding one entry per CDR3 protein. The repertoire consists of 650,000 to 700,000 distinct CDR3 sequences, with 15% to 20% occurring once and the leading ten covering around 15%. The sequenced sample consisted of blood. These receptors were obtained from a man aged 50 to 60 with Graves' hyperthyroidism. CDR3s include the opening cysteine and the closing phenylalanine or tryptophan. A D gene is named only where the DNA matches it firmly. The size field is filled for only some rows; it gives once, few, many or a size class.

d_gene,abundance,j_gene,v_gene,CDR3nt,CDR3aa
-,-,TRBJ2-2,TRBV24-1,TGTGCCACCAGTGATAGAGTATCGGGCACCGGGGAGCTGTTTTTT,CATSDRVSGTGELFF
-,many,TRBJ1-2,TRBV28,TGTGCCAGCAGTTTACCCCCAGGCTACTATGGCTACACCTTC,CASSLPPGYYGYTF
-,few,TRBJ2-1,TRBV12-3/TRBV12-4,TGTGCCAGCAGTACTCTCCGGGCCTTGGGGACAAACAATGAGCAGTTCTTC,CASSTLRALGTNNEQFF
-,once,TRBJ2-3,TRBV5-1,TGCGCCAGCACGGGTGGAGCGGATACGCAGTATTTT,CASTGGADTQYF
-,many,TRBJ2-3,TRBV28,TGTGCCAGCAGGCCCCTAGGACTAAGCACAGATACGCAGTATTTT,CASRPLGLSTDTQYF
TRBD2,-,TRBJ2-7,TRBV6-2/TRBV6-3,TGTGCCAGCAGTTCGATCCCCGGGACTAGCGGGAATTCCCCTTCCTACGAGCAGTACTTC,CASSSIPGTSGNSPSYEQYF
TRBD2,many,TRBJ2-4,TRBV2,TGTGCCAGCAGTCCATGGGGGGGGGAAATGGCCAAAAACATTCAGTACTTC,CASSPWGGEMAKNIQYF
-,many,TRBJ1-4,TRBV28,TGTGCCAGCACCTCCCAAGGGTATGAAAAACTGTTTTTT,CASTSQGYEKLFF
-,-,TRBJ1-3,TRBV10-3,TGTGCCATCAGCGGGGGGGGTCACACTGGAAACACCATATATTTT,CAISGGGHTGNTIYF
TRBD2,few,TRBJ2-3,TRBV30,TGTGCCTGGCTAGCTAGCGGGGAGGTGCCAGATACGCAGTATTTT,CAWLASGEVPDTQYF
-,-,TRBJ2-1,TRBV6-1,TGTGCCAGCAGCCTTCTAGGGACTTATGTGGTAGATGAGCAGTTCTTC,CASSLLGTYVVDEQFF
TRBD2,many,TRBJ2-1,TRBV20-1,TGCAGTGCCCTATCAGCGGGAGCGTCCTTAAATGAGCAGTTCTTC,CSALSAGASLNEQFF
-,few,TRBJ1-4,TRBV19,TGTGCCAGCGACTCAGGCCTTAATGAAAAACTGTTTTTT,CASDSGLNEKLFF
-,many,TRBJ2-2,TRBV7-2,TGTGCCAGCAGCCCAAGAGGTGGCACAAGACCGGCCGGGGAGCTGTTTTTT,CASSPRGGTRPAGELFF
TRBD2,many,TRBJ2-1,TRBV2,TGTGCCAGCCGGACTAGCGGAGCCTCCTACAATGAGCAGTTCTTC,CASRTSGASYNEQFF
-,few,TRBJ2-1,TRBV3-1,TGTGCCAGCAGCCAAGATCCGTATTTTAGCAGCAGGGGAGGCAATGAGCAGTTCTTC,CASSQDPYFSSRGGNEQFF
-,-,TRBJ2-5,TRBV9,TGTGCCAGCAGCGTAGAAATGGGAACGGAGACCCAGTACTTC,CASSVEMGTETQYF
TRBD1,many,TRBJ1-1,TRBV28,TGTGCCAGCAGTCGACCGGGACAGGGCCCTGAAGCTTTCTTT,CASSRPGQGPEAFF
TRBD2,-,TRBJ2-7,TRBV3-1,TGTGCCAGCAGCCAAGATGGGACTAGCACCTACGAGCAGTACTTC,CASSQDGTSTYEQYF